The 18 T cell receptor beta chains below were found in one sample sequenced in a study of blood T cell repertoires in COVID-19. Clones were read by immunoSEQ multiplex PCR, and TCRdb kept only the in-frame ones, dropping some. The table shows 45,000 or so clones, with 70% to 90% occurring only once. Sequencing was carried out using peripheral blood. The receptors stem from a human donor in a cohort sampled during active COVID-19.

This clone was recorded only once. The V gene is TRBV4-1, the J gene TRBJ1-5; TRBD1 might be the D (5 bases). Germline CDR1 MGHRA, CDR2 YSYEKL. The CDR3 is made up of 16 amino acids. V dropped 4 bases and J dropped 0 bases, with 13 bases sitting between them. For the CDR3, the DNA is TGCGCCAGCAGCCCCCGGGGGGGTGATAGCAATCAGCCCCAGCATTTT. Amino acids: CASSPRGGDSNQPQHF.

This sequence joins TRBV11-2 and TRBJ1-1, with TRBD1 as a possible D gene (6 bases). V lost 1 base and J lost 7, with 13 bases in between. The CDR3 length is 14 residues. Germline CDR1 and CDR2: SGHAT and FQNNGV. The chain's CDR3 is CASSLASGVIEAFF. In nucleotides, the CDR3 is TGTGCCAGCAGCTTAGCTTCAGGGGTAATTGAAGCTTTCTTT. The entire variable domain, with the rest obtained from reference TRBV11-2 and TRBJ1-1, is as follows: EAGVAQSPRYKIIEKRQSVAFWCNPISGHATLYWYQQILGQGPKLLIQFQNNGVVDDSQLPKDRFSAERLKGVDSTLKIQPAKLEDSAVYLCASSLASGVIEAFFGQGTRLTVV.

The chain is built from TRBV9 and TRBJ1-3, with a weak D call TRBD1 (6 bases). Looked up from germline, CDR1 is SGDLS and CDR2 is YYNGEE. Trimming took off 4 bases at V and 0 bases at J, with 14 bases between the two ends. The CDR3 covers 16 residues. CDR3 sequence (DNA): TGTGCCAGCAGCCCCCAGGGGTTCTCCTCTGGAAACACCATATATTTT. This sequence encodes CASSPQGFSSGNTIYF.

This clone was seen just once. CDR3 bases: TGTGCCAGCAGTTACCTACGCTTAACCTACGAGCAGTACTTC. This encodes CASSYLRLTYEQYF. The chain has TRBV6-2 or TRBV6-3 and TRBJ2-7; D remains ambiguous. The V end was cut by 2 bases, the J end by 2 bases, with 10 bases between. This CDR3 comprises 14 residues. Germline loops: CDR1 MNHEY, CDR2 SVGEGT.

This clone occurred a few times. This chain links TRBV5-4 with TRBJ1-3; 8 positions match TRBD1. The CDR3 length is 16 residues. Germline CDR1 and CDR2: SGHNT and YYREEE (reference sequence). V shed 4 bases, J shed 0 bases, and the junction held 6 bases outside the gene matches. The CDR3 protein is CASSVTGVRSGNTIYF. As DNA, the CDR3 is TGTGCCAGCAGCGTGACAGGGGTCCGCTCTGGAAACACCATATATTTT.

The J gene is TRBJ1-6, the V gene TRBV5-5, with 10 bases matching TRBD1. V was pared by 1 base and J by 7 bases, with 11 bases of the junction left unmatched. This CDR3 region has 18 residues. Germline assignment: CDR1 SGHKS and CDR2 YYEKEE (reference sequence). The CDR3 DNA reads as TGTGCCAGCAGCTTGAGGGCCCCTACGACAGGGGGCAATTCACCCCTCCACTTT. Its protein product is CASSLRAPTTGGNSPLHF. The full variable domain, completed using reference TRBV5-5 and TRBJ1-6, is DAGVTQSPTHLIKTRGQQVTLRCSPISGHKSVSWYQQVLGQGPQFIFQYYEKEERGRGNFPDRFSARQFPNYSSELNVNALLLGDSALYLCASSLRAPTTGGNSPLHFGNGTRLTVT.

V and J are TRBV10-2 and TRBJ1-4; D is unresolved. Germline assignment: CDR1 WSHSY and CDR2 SAAADI. V lost 7 bases to trimming and J lost 6 bases, with 6 bases between them. The CDR3 totals 11 residues. Here the CDR3 DNA reads TGCGCCAGCAAGAGGGATGAAAAACTGTTTTTT. The encoded protein is CASKRDEKLFF.

This sequence joins TRBV13 and TRBJ2-7; TRBD1 matches at 9 bases. Germline assignment: CDR1 PRHDT and CDR2 FYEKMQ (reference sequence). V gave up 8 bases and J gave up 6 bases; unmatched junction bases: 17. The CDR3 extends over 16 amino acids. The CDR3 bases are TGTGCCAGCTGCCGGGGACAGGGTAGTTTAGTGGGCGAGCAGTACTTC. Translated, it gives CASCRGQGSLVGEQYF.

The chain couples TRBV7-2 to TRBJ2-7; TRBD2 matches 7 bases. Trimming at V came to 5 bases and at J to 5 bases, leaving 12 bases not matched to a gene. The germline gives CDR1 SGHTA, CDR2 FQGNSA. CDR3 length equals 15 residues. CDR3 coding DNA: TGTGCCAGCAGCGCTAGGGCGGGAGTTCGAGACGAGCAGTACTTC. Translation gives CASSARAGVRDEQYF.

This clone was seen a few times. The chain joins TRBV28 to TRBJ1-2; D is unclear. CDR1 MDHEN and CDR2 SYDVKM come from the germline V gene. Trimming cost V 8 bases and J 8 bases, with 18 bases left between them. This CDR3 contains 13 residues. The CDR3 DNA reads TGTGCCAGCTCCACGACAACCGCTGGGGGCTACACCTTC. Translating it yields CASSTTTAGGYTF.

The chain uses TRBV6-6 and TRBJ2-3; 9 bases line up with TRBD2. This CDR3 spans 14 amino acids. J was trimmed by 2 bases and V by 6 bases; bases with no gene match: 3. CDR1 is MNHNY and CDR2 is SVGAGI in the germline V gene (reference sequence). This chain's CDR3 is CASRSGGFTDTQYF. CDR3 DNA: TGTGCCAGCAGAAGCGGGGGGTTCACAGATACGCAGTATTTT.

This clone was recorded a few times. The chain links TRBV7-2 to TRBJ2-3, with a possible D match to TRBD2 (6 bases). V was pared by 7 bases and J by 2 bases, with 16 bases between. From germline, CDR1 is SGHTA and CDR2 FQGNSA. The CDR3 loop spans 15 amino acids. The CDR3 nucleotides read TGTGCCAGCACCTTTTGGCGGGGAAACACAGATACGCAGTATTTT. Translated: CASTFWRGNTDTQYF.

V gene TRBV7-8 combines with J gene TRBJ1-1, with 11 bases aligning to TRBD1. CDR1 is SGHVS, CDR2 FQNEAQ, per germline. The CDR3 has 16 amino acids. Losses at the gene ends were 3 bases for V and 4 bases for J; bases not matched to a gene: 7. The CDR3 region has the DNA TGTGCCAGCAGCTTCGGACAGGGGGCCGGGATCACTGAAGCTTTCTTT. It encodes CASSFGQGAGITEAFF. Supplemented by reference TRBV7-8 and TRBJ1-1, the full variable domain reads GAGVSQSPRYKVAKRGQDVALRCDPISGHVSLFWYQQALGQGPEFLTYFQNEAQLDKSGLPSDRFFAERPEGSVSTLKIQRTQQEDSAVYLCASSFGQGAGITEAFFGQGTRLTVV.

This clone was counted between two and nine times. V gene TRBV12-3 or TRBV12-4 combines with J gene TRBJ1-5; D is possibly TRBD1 (5 bases). The V end was cut by 2 bases, the J end by 7 bases, with 9 bases between. The CDR3 runs 13 residues. The CDR3 nucleotides read TGTGCCAGCAGTTTAAACAGGCTCCAGCCCCAGCATTTT. This codes for CASSLNRLQPQHF.

The chain links TRBV5-1 to TRBJ2-6, with a weak D call TRBD2 (5 bases). The CDR3 runs 15 residues. The germline V gene has CDR1 SGHRS and CDR2 YFSETQ. V was trimmed by 4 bases and J by 0 bases, leaving 8 bases between them. The CDR3, as DNA: TGCGCCAGCAGCCCCGAGGGCTCTGGGGCCAACGTCCTGACTTTC. This gives the protein CASSPEGSGANVLTF.

This clone was recorded a few times. The rearrangement uses TRBV2 and TRBJ1-2, with 7 bases fitting TRBD1. The CDR3 runs to 16 residues. Germline V gene data show CDR1 as SNHLY and CDR2 as FYNNEI. The CDR3 DNA follows: TGTGTCCTCAAAAGGGGGCGCGCCTCTTCCAACTATGGCTACACCTTC. Its translation: CVLKRGRASSNYGYTF.

V is TRBV27 and J is TRBJ2-7; TRBD1 is a possible D gene (5 bases). This CDR3 region has 15 residues. Trimming stripped 6 bases from V and 3 bases from J, with 18 bases between. Germline V gene data show CDR1 as MNHEY and CDR2 as SMNVEV (reference sequence). DNA of the CDR3: TGTGCCAGCAGAAATCAGGGTCCGGTCGACTACGAGCAGTACTTC. Translating it yields CASRNQGPVDYEQYF.

J is TRBJ1-2 and V is TRBV7-3; 8 bases match TRBD1. The length of the CDR3 is 14 residues. Germline V lookup: CDR1 SGHTA, CDR2 FQGTGA. Trimming at V came to 2 bases and at J to 8 bases, leaving 7 bases not matched to a gene. The CDR3 region is CASSLGTGRSGYTF. CDR3 sequence (DNA): TGTGCCAGCAGCTTAGGGACAGGTCGAAGCGGCTACACCTTC.